A few counts support the clone carrying this T cell receptor (beta chain). These data belong to a study of T-cell reconstitution after alpha-beta-depleted transplantation in children. Unique molecular identifiers were incorporated into the prepared TCRbeta library. A single record per CDR3 protein comes from TCRdb applying MiXCR to the PCR reads. The data hold about 610,000 distinct CDR3 sequences, with roughly a tenth observed a single time. The sample consisted of PBMCs from the stem cell graft donor, taken from the stem cell graft. This clonotype originated in a human donor who donated a stem cell graft to a child with acute myeloid leukemia.

CDR3 amino acids: CASSPGLSPAGEQYF. Written as DNA, the CDR3 is TGCGCCAGCAGCCCCGGACTGTCCCCGGCGGGCGAGCAGTACTTC. This chain joins TRBV5-1 and TRBJ2-7; a weak D match, TRBD2 (5 bases). Trimming removed 4 bases from V and 6 bases from J, with 20 bases in between. The CDR3 is 15 residues long. Germline CDR1 SGHRS, CDR2 YFSETQ.